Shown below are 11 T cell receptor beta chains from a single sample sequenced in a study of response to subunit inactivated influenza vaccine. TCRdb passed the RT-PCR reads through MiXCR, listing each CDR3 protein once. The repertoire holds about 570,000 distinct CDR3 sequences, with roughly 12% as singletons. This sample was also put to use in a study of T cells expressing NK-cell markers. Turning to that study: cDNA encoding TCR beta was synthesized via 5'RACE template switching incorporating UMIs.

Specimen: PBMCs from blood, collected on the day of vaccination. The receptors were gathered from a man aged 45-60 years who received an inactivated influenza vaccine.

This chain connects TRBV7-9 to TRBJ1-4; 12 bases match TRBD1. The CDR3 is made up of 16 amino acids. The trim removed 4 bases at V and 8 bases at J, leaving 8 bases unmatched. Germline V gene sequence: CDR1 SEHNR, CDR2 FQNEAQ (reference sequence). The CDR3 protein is CASSSSSGTGGEKLFF. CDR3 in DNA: TGTGCCAGCAGCTCCAGCTCCGGGACAGGGGGCGAAAAACTGTTTTTT.

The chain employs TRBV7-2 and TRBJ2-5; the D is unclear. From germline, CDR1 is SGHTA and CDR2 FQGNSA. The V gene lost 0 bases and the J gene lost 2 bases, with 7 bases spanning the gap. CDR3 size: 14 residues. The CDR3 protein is CASSLARDQETQYF. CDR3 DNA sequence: TGTGCCAGCAGCTTAGCAAGGGATCAAGAGACCCAGTACTTC.

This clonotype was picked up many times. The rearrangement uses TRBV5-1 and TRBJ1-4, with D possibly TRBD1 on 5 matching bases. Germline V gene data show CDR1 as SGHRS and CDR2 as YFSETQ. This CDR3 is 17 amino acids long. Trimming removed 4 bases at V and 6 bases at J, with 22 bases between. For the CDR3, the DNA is TGCGCCAGCAGCCCGTCGCAGGGAGGAGTGGGGCATGAAAAACTGTTTTTT. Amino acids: CASSPSQGGVGHEKLFF.

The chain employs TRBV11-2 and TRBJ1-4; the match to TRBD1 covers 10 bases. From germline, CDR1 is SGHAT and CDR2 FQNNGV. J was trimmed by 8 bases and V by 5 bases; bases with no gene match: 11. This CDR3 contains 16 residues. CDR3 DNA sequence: TGTGCCAGCAGCGGAGACAGGGGGCGACGGAAGGAAAAACTGTTTTTT. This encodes CASSGDRGRRKEKLFF.

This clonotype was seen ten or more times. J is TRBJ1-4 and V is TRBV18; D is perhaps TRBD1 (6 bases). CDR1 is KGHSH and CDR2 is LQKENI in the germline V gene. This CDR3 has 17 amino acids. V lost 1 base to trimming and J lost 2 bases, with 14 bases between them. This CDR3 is CASSPRQAQLTNEKLFF. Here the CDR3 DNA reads TGTGCCAGCTCACCACGACAGGCCCAGCTCACTAATGAAAAACTGTTTTTT.

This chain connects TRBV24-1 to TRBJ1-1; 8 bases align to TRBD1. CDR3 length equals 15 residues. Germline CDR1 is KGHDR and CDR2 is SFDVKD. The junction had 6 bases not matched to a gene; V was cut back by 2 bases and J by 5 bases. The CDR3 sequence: CATSDSGGEETEAFF. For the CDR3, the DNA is TGTGCCACCAGTGATTCAGGGGGCGAGGAAACTGAAGCTTTCTTT.

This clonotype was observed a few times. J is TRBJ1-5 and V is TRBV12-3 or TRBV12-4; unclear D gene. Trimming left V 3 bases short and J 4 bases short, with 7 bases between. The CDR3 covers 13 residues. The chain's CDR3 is CASSFTRNQPQHF. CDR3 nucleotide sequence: TGTGCCAGCAGTTTCACCAGAAATCAGCCCCAGCATTTT.

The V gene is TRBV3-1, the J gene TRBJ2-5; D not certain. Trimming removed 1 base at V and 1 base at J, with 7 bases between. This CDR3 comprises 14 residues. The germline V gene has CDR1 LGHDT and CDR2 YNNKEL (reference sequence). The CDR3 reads CASSQVGFQETQYF. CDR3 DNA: TGTGCCAGCAGCCAAGTGGGCTTCCAAGAGACCCAGTACTTC.

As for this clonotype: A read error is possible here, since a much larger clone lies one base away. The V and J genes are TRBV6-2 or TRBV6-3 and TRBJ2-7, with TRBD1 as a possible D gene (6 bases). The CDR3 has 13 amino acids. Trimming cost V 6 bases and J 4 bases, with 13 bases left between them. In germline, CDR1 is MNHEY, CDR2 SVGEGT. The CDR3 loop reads CASRYTGQYEQYF. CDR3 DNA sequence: TGTGCCAGCAGATACACAGGACAGTACGAGCAGTACTTC.

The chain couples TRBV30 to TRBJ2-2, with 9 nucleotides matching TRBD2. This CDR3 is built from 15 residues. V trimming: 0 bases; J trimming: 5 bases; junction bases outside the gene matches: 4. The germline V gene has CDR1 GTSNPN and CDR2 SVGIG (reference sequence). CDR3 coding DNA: TGTGCCTGGAGTGTGCGGGGGGGTCGAACCGGGGAGCTGTTTTTT. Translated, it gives CAWSVRGGRTGELFF.

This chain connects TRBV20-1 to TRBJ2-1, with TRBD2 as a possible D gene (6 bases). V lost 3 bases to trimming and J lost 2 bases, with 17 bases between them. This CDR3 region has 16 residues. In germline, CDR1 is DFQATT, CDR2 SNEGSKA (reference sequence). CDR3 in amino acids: CSARPPDYYTYNEQFF. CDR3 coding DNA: TGCAGTGCTAGGCCCCCGGACTATTACACCTACAATGAGCAGTTCTTC.